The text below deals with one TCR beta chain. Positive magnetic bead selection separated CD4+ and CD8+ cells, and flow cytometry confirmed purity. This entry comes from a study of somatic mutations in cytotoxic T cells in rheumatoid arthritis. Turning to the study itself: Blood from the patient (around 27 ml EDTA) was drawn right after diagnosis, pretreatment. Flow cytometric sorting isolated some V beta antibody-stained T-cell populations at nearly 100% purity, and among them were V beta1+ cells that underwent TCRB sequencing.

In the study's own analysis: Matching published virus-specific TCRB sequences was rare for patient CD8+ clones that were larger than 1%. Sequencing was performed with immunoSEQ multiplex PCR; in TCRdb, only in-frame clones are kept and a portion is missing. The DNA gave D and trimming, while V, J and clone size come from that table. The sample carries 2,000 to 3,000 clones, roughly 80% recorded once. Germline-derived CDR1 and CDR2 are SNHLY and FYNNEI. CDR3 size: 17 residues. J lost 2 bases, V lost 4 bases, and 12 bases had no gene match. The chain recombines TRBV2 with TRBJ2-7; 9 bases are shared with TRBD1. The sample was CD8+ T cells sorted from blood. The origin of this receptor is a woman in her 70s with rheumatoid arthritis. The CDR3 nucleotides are TGTGCCAGCAGTGGCGAATCTTCCGGGACAGGGACCTACGAGCAGTACTTC. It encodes CASSGESSGTGTYEQYF.